This T cell receptor beta chain was profiled in a study of blood T cell repertoires in COVID-19. Study in general: Samples taken during acute and convalescent COVID-19 were collected in the United States, Italy and Spain. From T cells, B-cell-depleted T cells, or PBMCs came the material, which was cDNA or gDNA.

The CDR3 consists of 12 residues. V lost 7 bases to trimming and J lost 8 bases, with 14 bases between them. This clone occurred a few times. Per the authors' pipeline: Estimation of nucleated cell counts relied on the amplification of reference gene primers. Clones were sequenced by immunoSEQ multiplex PCR, and TCRdb holds only the in-frame ones, with some missing. D and trimming come from the DNA, and the V and J calls and clone size come from that table. The sample lists 200,000 to 250,000 clones, 85% to 90% seen once, with roughly 2.5% in the top ten. The source of this sequence is a woman aged 55 to 70 with acute or convalescent COVID-19. The chain links TRBV12-3 or TRBV12-4 to TRBJ1-2; D is possibly TRBD1 (6 bases). The sample comprised peripheral blood. CDR3 region: CASILGGGGYTF. The DNA of the CDR3 is TGTGCCAGCATCCTGGGGGGGGGCGGCTACACCTTC.